What follows is one TCR beta chain and its context. Its antigen is unidentified. This CDR3 spans 16 amino acids. Looked up from germline, CDR1 is LGHNA and CDR2 is YSLEER. This sample is part of a study of CXCR3-negative and CXCR3-positive naive CD8 T cells. General observations from the study: The TRB CDR3s that CXCR3-positive naive cells carried were more hydrophobic than those of CXCR3-negative naive cells.

It was by 5' RACE with UMI labels that the TRB cDNA libraries were prepared. From the 5' RACE reads, TCRdb lists one entry per CDR3 protein and no DNA. The ten most abundant clones cover around 0.35% of a sample with over 95,000 distinct CDR3 sequences. The specimen sequenced was naive CXCR3+ CD8+ T cells from blood. As for subset: CD45RO-CCR7+CD27+CD95- naive CD8+ T cells expressing CXCR3 (TNR3+). The receptor's source is a human donor in good health. Some clones in this sample may be carry-over from other donors' samples. The rearrangement uses TRBV4-3 and TRBJ2-7; without DNA, the TCRdb call of TRBD2 cannot be checked. CDR3 loop: CASSQVRGPSSYEQYF.